This T cell receptor (beta chain) was captured by sequencing in a study of post-analysis software for immune sequencing data. Study overall: Recorded disease courses covered relapsing-remitting, secondary progressive and progressive-relapsing multiple sclerosis. Some patients had no subtype annotation.

The TCR beta cDNA libraries contained unique molecular identifiers. There were roughly 0.95 to 11 million T cells, and around 500,000 cDNA molecules came from them. TCRdb reprocessed the PCR reads via MiXCR and lists one record per CDR3 protein. The sample lists 350,000 to 500,000 distinct CDR3 sequences; more than 30% were seen once. There are a few counts of this clonotype. Its antigen is not known. CDR1 is SEHNR, CDR2 FQNEAQ, per germline (reference sequence). The CDR3 is 17 residues long. V lost 5 bases and J 1 base, leaving 19 bases between the germline ends. Study-wide findings and caveats: There was significantly lower normalized Chao1 diversity in multiple sclerosis patients than in controls. Under the F measure, samples that were prepared in one batch clustered strongly together. Comparison of patients with controls showed about 5 TRBV segments more frequent in patients, TRBV5-6, TRBV5-1 and TRBV20-1 among them.

The chain joins TRBV7-9 to TRBJ2-3, with a tentative D call TRBD2 (5 bases). The sequence derives from a girl aged 2-10 years with multiple sclerosis. The sequencing input was blood. This chain's CDR3 is CASSTSRRTLGTDTQYF. The CDR3 coding sequence is TGTGCCAGCAGCACTTCCCGGAGGACCCTCGGCACAGATACGCAGTATTTT.